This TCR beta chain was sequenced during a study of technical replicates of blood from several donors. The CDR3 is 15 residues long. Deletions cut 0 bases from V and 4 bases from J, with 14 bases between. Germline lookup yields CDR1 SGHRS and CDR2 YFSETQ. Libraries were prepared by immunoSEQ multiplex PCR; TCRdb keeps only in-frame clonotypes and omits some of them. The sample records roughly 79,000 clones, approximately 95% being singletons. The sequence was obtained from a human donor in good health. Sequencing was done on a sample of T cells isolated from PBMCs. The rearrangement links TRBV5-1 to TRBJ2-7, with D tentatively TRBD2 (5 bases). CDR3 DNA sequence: TGCGCCAGCAGCTTGGCGGACTTCCTCTTGTACGAGCAGTACTTC. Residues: CASSLADFLLYEQYF.